This T cell receptor beta chain was obtained from a study of blood T cell repertoires in COVID-19. Study details: Both acute and convalescent COVID-19 samples were obtained from the United States, Italy and Spain. PBMCs, B-cell-depleted T cells, or T cells provided the cDNA or gDNA that made up the material.

The CDR3 is 14 residues long. J gave up 8 bases and V 6 bases, and 5 bases lay outside the gene matches. Germline V gene data show CDR1 as MNHEY and CDR2 as SVGAGI. Per the original methods: Using reference gene primer amplification, nucleated cell counts were estimated. Profiled with immunoSEQ multiplex PCR; TCRdb holds only in-frame clones, not every one. The V and J calls and clone size are taken from that table; D and trimming were inferred from the DNA. The sample has about 220,000 clones, roughly 84% seen once. Sample: peripheral blood. This clonotype was sampled from a woman aged 55-69 years who had recovered from COVID-19. This chain links TRBV6-5 with TRBJ1-6; 9 bases agree with TRBD1. The CDR3 DNA sequence: TGTGCCAGCAGCTCACAGGGGGCCTATTCACCCCTCCACTTT. It translates to CASSSQGAYSPLHF.